This paragraph reports one T cell receptor (beta chain). TCRdb's table, derived via immunoSEQ multiplex PCR, lists solely in-frame clones and lacks some. Among roughly 2.1 million clones listed, 85% to 95% were seen once. The naive CD8 population came from CD45RO-negative cells selected for CCR7, without terminally differentiated effector memory CD45RA+ cells. Adult donors, all healthy and HIV-negative, had no recent acute infections or vaccinations. Germline V gene sequence: CDR1 SGHDT, CDR2 YYEEEE. The CDR3 has 15 amino acids. The junction had 14 bases not matched to a gene; V was cut back by 4 bases and J by 8 bases. This sample was included in a study of shared clonotypes between healthy human individuals.

The TCR comes from a man aged 18 to 29 in good health. Some clones in this sample may be carry-over from other donors' samples. The sample comprised naive CD8+ T cells from PBMCs. The chain uses TRBV5-6 and TRBJ1-1, with 7 positions matching TRBD1. CDR3 sequence reads: CASSPRGQATPEAFF. Written as DNA, the CDR3 is TGTGCCAGCAGCCCAAGAGGACAGGCGACGCCCGAAGCTTTCTTT.